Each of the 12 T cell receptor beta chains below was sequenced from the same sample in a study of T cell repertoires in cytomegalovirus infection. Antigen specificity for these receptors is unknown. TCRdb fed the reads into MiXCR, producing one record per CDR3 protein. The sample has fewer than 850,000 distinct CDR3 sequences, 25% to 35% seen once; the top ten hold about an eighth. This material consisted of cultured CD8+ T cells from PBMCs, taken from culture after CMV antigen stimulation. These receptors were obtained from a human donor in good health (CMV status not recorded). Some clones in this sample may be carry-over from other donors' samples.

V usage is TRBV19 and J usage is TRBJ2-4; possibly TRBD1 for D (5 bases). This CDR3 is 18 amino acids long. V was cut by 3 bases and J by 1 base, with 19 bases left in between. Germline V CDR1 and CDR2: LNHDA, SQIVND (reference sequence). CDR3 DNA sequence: TGTGCCAGTAGTATGGGCAGGGTACGGATCTCGGCCAAAAACATTCAGTACTTC. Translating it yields CASSMGRVRISAKNIQYF. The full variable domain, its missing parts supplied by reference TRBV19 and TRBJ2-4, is DGGITQSPKYLFRKEGQNVTLSCEQNLNHDAMYWYRQDPGQGLRLIYYSQIVNDFQKGDIAEGYSVSREKKESFPLTVTSAQKNPTAFYLCASSMGRVRISAKNIQYFGAGTRLSVL.

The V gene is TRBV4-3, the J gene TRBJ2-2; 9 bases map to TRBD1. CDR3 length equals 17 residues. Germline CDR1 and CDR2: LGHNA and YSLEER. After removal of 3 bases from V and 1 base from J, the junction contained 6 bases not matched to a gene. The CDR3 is CASSHSKTGGNTGELFF. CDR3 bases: TGCGCCAGCAGCCACTCGAAGACAGGGGGGAACACCGGGGAGCTGTTTTTT.

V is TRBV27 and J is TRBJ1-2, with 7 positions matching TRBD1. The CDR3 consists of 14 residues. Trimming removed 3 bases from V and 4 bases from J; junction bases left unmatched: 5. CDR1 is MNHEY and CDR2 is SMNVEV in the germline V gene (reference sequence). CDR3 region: CASSFSGGIYGYTF. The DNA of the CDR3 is TGTGCCAGCAGTTTCTCAGGGGGTATCTATGGCTACACCTTC.

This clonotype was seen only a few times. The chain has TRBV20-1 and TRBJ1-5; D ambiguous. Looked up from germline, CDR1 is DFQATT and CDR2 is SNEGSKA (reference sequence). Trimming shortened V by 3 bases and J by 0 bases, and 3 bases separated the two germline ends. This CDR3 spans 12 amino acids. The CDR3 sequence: CSASDSNQPQHF. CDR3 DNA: TGCAGTGCTAGCGATAGCAATCAGCCCCAGCATTTT.

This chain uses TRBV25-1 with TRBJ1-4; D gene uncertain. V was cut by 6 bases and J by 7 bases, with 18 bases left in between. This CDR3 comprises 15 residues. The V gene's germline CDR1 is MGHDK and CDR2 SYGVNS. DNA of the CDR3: TGTGCCAGCAGCGACTTAGGGCAGTCGGCTGAAAAACTGTTTTTT. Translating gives CASSDLGQSAEKLFF.

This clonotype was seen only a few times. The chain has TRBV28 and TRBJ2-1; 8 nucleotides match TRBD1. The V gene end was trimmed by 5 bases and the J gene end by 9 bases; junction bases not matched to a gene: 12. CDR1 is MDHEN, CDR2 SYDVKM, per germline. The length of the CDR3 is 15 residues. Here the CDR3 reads CASSPPGQVGIEQFF. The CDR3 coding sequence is TGTGCCAGCAGTCCCCCGGGACAGGTGGGGATTGAGCAGTTCTTC.

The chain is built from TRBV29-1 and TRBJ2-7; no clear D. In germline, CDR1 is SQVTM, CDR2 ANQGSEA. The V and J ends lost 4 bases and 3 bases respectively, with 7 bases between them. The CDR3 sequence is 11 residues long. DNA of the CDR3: TGCAGCGTTGTCTTGGGCTACGAGCAGTACTTC. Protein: CSVVLGYEQYF.

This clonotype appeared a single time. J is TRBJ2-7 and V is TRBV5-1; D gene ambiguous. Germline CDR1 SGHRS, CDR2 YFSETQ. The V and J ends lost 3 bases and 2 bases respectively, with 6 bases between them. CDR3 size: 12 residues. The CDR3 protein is CASSWSPYEQYF. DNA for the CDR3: TGCGCCAGCAGCTGGAGTCCCTACGAGCAGTACTTC.

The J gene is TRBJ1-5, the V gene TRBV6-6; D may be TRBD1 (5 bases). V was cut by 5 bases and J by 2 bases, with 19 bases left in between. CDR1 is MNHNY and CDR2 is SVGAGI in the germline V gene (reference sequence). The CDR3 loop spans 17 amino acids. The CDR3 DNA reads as TGTGCCAGCAGTGCCCGGGACCGACGTGGGCGCAATCAGCCCCAGCATTTT. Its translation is CASSARDRRGRNQPQHF.

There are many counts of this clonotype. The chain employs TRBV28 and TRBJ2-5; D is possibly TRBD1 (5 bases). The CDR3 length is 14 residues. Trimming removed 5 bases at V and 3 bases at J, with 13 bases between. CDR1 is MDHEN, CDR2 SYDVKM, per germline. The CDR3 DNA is TGTGCCAGCAGTCAAAGGACAAGAAAAGAGACCCAGTACTTC. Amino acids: CASSQRTRKETQYF.

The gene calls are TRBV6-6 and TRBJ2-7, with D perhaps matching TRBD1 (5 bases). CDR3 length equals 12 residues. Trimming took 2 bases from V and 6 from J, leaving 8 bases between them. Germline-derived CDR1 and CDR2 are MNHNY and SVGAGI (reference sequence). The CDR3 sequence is CASSYVGVEQYV. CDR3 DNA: TGTGCCAGCAGTTACGTAGGGGTCGAGCAGTACGTC.

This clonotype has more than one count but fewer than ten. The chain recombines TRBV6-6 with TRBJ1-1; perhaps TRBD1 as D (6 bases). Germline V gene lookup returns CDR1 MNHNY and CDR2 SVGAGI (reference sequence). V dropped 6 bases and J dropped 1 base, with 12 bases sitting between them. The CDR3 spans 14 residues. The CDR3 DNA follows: TGTGCCAGCAGCCGTAACAGGGCGAACACTGAAGCTTTCTTT. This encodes CASSRNRANTEAFF.